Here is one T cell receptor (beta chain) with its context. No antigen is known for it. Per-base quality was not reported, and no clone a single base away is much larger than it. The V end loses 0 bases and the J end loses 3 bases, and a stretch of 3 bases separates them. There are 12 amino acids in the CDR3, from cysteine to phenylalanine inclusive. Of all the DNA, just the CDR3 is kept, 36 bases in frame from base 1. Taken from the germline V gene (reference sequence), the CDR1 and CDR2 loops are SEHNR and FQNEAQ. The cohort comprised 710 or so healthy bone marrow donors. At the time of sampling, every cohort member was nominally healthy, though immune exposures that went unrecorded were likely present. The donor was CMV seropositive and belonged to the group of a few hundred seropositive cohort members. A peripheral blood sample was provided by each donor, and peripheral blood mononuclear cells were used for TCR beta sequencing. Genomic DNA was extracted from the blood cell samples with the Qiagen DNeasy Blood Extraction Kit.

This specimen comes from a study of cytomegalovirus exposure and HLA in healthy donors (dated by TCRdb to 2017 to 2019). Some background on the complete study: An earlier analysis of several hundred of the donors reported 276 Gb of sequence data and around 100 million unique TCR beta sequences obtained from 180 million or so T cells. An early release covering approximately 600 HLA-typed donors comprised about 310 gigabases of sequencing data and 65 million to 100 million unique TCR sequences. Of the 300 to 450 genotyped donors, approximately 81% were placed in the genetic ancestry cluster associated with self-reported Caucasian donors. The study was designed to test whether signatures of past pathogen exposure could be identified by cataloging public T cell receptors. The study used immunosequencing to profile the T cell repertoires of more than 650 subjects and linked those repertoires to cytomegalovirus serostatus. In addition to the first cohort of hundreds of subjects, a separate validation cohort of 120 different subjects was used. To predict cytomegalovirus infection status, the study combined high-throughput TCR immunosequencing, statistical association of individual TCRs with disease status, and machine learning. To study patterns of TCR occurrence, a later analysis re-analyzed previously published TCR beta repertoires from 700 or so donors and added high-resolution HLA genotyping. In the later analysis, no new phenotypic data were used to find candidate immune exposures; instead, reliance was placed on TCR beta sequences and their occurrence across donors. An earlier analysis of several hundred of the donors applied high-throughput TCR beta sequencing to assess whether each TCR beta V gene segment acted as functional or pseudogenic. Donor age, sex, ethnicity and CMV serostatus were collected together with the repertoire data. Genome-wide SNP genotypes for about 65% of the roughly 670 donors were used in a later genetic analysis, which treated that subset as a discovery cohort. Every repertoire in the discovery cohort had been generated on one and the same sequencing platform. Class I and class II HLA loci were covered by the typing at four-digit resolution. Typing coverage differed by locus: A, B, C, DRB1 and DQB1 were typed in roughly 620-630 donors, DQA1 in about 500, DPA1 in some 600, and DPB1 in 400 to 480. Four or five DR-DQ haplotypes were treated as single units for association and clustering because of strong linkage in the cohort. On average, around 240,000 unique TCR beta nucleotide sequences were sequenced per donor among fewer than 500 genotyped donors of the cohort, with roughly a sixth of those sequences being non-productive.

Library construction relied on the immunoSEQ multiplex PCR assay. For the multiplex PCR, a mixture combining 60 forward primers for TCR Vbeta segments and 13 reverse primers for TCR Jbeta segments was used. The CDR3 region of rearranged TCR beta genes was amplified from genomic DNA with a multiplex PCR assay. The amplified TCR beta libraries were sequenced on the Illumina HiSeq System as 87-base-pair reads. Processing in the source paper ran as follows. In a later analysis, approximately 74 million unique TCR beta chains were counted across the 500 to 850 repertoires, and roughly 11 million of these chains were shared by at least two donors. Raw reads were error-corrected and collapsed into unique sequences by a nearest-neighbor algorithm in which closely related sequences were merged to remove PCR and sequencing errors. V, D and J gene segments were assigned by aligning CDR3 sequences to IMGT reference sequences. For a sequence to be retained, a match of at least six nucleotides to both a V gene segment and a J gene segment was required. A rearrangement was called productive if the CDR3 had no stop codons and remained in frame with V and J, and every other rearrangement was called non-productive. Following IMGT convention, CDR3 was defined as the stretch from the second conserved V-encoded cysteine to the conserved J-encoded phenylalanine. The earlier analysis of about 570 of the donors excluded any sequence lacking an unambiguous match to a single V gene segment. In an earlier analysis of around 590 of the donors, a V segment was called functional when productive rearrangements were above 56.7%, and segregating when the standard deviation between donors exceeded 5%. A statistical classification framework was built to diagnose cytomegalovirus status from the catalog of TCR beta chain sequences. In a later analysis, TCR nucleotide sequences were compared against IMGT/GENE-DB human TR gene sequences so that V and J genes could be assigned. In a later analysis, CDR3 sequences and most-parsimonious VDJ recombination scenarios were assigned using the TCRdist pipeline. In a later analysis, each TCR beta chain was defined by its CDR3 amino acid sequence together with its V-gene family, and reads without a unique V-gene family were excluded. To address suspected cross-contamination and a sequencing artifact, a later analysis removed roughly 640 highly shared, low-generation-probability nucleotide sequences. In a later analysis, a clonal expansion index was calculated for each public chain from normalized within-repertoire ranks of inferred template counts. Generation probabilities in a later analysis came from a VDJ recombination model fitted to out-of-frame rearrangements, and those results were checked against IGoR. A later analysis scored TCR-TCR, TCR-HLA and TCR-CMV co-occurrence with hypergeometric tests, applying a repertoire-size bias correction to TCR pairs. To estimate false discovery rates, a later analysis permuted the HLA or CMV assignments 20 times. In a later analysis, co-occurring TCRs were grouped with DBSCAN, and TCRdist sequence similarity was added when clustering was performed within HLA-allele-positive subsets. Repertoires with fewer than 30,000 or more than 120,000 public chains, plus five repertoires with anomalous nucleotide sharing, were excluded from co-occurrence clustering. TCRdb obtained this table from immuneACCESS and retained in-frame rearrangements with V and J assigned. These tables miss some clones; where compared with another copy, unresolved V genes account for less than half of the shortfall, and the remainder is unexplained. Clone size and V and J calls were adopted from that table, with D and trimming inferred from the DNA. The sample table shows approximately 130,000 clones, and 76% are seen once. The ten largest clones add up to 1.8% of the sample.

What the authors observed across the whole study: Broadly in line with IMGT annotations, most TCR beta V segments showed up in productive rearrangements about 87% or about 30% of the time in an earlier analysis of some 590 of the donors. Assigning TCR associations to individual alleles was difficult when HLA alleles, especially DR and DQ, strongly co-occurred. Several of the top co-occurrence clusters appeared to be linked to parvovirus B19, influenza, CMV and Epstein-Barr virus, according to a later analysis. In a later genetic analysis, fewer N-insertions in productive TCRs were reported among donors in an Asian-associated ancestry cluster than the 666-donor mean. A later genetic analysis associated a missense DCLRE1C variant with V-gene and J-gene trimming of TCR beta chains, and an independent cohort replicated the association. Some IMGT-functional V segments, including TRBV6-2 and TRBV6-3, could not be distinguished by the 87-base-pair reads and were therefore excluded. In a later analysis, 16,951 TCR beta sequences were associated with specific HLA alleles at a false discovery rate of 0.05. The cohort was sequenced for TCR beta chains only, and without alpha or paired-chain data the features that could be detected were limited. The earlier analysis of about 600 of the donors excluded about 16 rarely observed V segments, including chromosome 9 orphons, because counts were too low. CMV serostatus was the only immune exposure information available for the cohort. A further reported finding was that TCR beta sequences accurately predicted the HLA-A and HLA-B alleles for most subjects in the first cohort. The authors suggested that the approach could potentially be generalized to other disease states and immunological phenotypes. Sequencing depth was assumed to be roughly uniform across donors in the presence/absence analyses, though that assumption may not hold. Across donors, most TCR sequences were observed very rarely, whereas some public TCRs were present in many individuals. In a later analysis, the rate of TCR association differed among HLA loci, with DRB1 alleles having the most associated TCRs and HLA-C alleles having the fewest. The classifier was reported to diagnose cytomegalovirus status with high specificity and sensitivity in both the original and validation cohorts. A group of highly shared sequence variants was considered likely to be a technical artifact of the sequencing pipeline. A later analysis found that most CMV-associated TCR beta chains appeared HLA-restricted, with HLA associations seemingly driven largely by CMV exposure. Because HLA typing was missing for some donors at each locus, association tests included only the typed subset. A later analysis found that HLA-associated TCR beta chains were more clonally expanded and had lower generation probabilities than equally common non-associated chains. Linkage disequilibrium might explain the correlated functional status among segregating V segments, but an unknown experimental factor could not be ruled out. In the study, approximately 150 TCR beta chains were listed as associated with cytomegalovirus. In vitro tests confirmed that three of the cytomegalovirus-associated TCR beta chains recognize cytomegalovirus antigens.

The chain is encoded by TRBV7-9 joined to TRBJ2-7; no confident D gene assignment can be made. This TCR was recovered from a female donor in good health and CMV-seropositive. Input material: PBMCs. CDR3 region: CASSLANYEQYF. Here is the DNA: TGTGCCAGCAGCTTAGCCAACTACGAGCAGTACTTC.